This T cell receptor beta chain is drawn from a study of T cell repertoires in cytomegalovirus infection. At the level of the study: HLA-C-restricted CMV epitopes, recently identified, and well-studied HLA-B-restricted ones were used by the study. Signatures in public TCR beta sequences pointed to both CMV infection and matching HLA type. General study points: In two of eight donors, the top clonotype was HLA-C-restricted CMV-specific. The cumulative frequency of public TCR beta families identified carriers of CMV plus the relevant HLA.

This clonotype was seen ten or more times. Its antigen is unknown. The V gene's germline CDR1 is WNHNN and CDR2 SYGVQD (reference sequence). This CDR3 is built from 16 residues. The V gene lost 5 bases and the J gene lost 6 bases, with 20 bases spanning the gap. TCRdb fed the reads into MiXCR, producing one record per CDR3 protein. The sample has about 74,000 distinct CDR3 sequences, roughly 28% seen once. This specimen consisted of CD8+ T cells from cultured PBMCs, obtained from culture after CMV antigen stimulation. This chain joins TRBV10-1 and TRBJ1-5, with unresolved D. The clonotype comes from a human donor in good health (CMV status not recorded). Some clones in this sample may be carry-over from other donors' samples. The CDR3 loop reads CASSMRNTRMCQPQHF. Here the CDR3 DNA reads TGCGCCAGCAGTATGAGGAATACCCGAATGTGTCAGCCCCAGCATTTT.